This T cell receptor beta chain appears in the sequencing data of a study of blood T cell repertoires in COVID-19. Libraries were prepared by immunoSEQ multiplex PCR; TCRdb keeps only in-frame clonotypes and omits some of them. Altogether roughly 260,000 clones are present, 88% being singletons, with the ten largest covering around 10%. The V gene's germline CDR1 is SGHVS and CDR2 FQNEAQ. The CDR3 extends over 15 amino acids. V lost 2 bases and J lost 3, with 13 bases in between. In Seattle, patients joined the study during active infection and were tracked longitudinally. V gene TRBV7-8 combines with J gene TRBJ1-2; D possibly corresponds to TRBD1 (6 bases). This receptor was obtained from a woman aged 30 to 39 with COVID-19, enrolled during active disease. Sequencing used peripheral blood. The CDR3 DNA is TGTGCCAGCAGCTTACAGGGGAACGGCTACTATGGCTACACCTTC. Its translation is CASSLQGNGYYGYTF.